Included here is one TCR beta chain sequence, with context. The antigen is undetermined. Authors' methods: Filtering differed, since immunoSEQ gave only junction sequences and no quality scores. Sequenced by immunoSEQ multiplex PCR; TCRdb stores in-frame clones only, minus some. That table gives V, J and clone size, and the DNA gave D and trimming. The sample lists some 580,000 clones, around 97% occurring once. These data belong to a study of shared clonotypes between healthy human individuals. As for the study in general: Serving as donors were a couple of women and a few men, whose ages spanned 18 to 49. Findings and caveats of the study: Collection of samples was limited to blood; tissue repertoires likely differ. Clonotypes not shared had lower generation probabilities than those common to all four donors.

V lost 10 bases, J lost 5 bases, and 16 bases stayed unmatched. The germline V gene has CDR1 ENHRY and CDR2 SYGVKD. CDR3 length: 17 amino acids. This TCR came from a woman between 25 and 40 years old in good health. Sequenced sample: naive CD4+ T cells sorted from blood. Subset specified: CD45RA+ positively selected. The rearrangement links TRBV10-3 to TRBJ2-3; 12 bases fit TRBD2. As DNA, the CDR3 is TGTGCCACTCGGCCGGGGTTACTAGCGGGAGGTGGAGATACGCAGTATTTT. Translating it yields CATRPGLLAGGGDTQYF.